A single sample is the source of the 17 T cell receptor beta chains below, sequenced in a study of tumor-infiltrating lymphocytes in primary liver carcinoma. A constant-region primer served to make TCR beta cDNA from roughly 480 ng total RNA. Investigators got TCR beta libraries out of three nested multiplex PCR rounds, done with slightly modified ARM-PCR. For roughly 11 cycles apiece, the opening two PCR rounds ran with TRBV1-TRBV30 forward primers and a C-beta reverse primer. From the multiplex PCR reads, TCRdb called clonotypes with MiXCR, one entry per CDR3 protein. This table holds about 330,000 distinct CDR3 sequences, about two thirds found once. Unsorted whole blood served as the source of blood RNA, and germline DNA was extracted as well. The material sequenced was peripheral blood. The receptors shown here come from a man aged 35 to 55 with primary liver carcinoma and hepatitis B virus infection.

This clonotype was recorded at least ten times. The chain is built from TRBV10-3 and TRBJ1-5; D gene unclear. Deletions cut 2 bases from V and 0 bases from J, with 8 bases between. Germline assignment: CDR1 ENHRY and CDR2 SYGVKD. The CDR3 extends over 15 amino acids. Here the CDR3 reads CAISEGTASNQPQHF. CDR3 sequence (DNA): TGTGCCATCAGTGAGGGAACGGCTAGCAATCAGCCCCAGCATTTT.

This clonotype was recorded many times. The chain links TRBV6-1 to TRBJ2-5; D assignment may be TRBD1 or TRBD2 (5 bases each). CDR1 is MNHNS, CDR2 SASEGT, per germline. V was trimmed by 4 bases and J by 9 bases, leaving 15 bases between them. The CDR3 runs to 13 residues. The CDR3 reads CASSGDGRMAQYF. CDR3 DNA: TGTGCCAGCAGTGGGGACGGTCGGATGGCCCAGTACTTC.

This chain uses TRBV11-2 with TRBJ2-1; possibly TRBD2 for D (5 bases). This CDR3 contains 16 residues. Germline CDR1 is SGHAT and CDR2 is FQNNGV. V was trimmed by 9 bases and J by 6 bases, leaving 24 bases between them. The CDR3: CARSPHLWGACNEQFF. In DNA form, the CDR3 reads TGTGCCAGGAGCCCCCACCTGTGGGGAGCCTGCAATGAGCAGTTCTTC.

CDR3 bases: TGTGCCAGCAGCCAAAAGCACTCTGGAAACACCATATATTTT. This codes for CASSQKHSGNTIYF. The chain links TRBV14 to TRBJ1-3, with unresolved D. Germline CDR1 reads SGHDN; CDR2 reads FVKESK. The CDR3 is made up of 14 amino acids. Trimming shortened V by 2 bases and J by 0 bases, and 5 bases separated the two germline ends. Variable domain in full (rest from reference TRBV14 and TRBJ1-3): EAGVTQFPSHSVIEKGQTVTLRCDPISGHDNLYWYRRVMGKEIKFLLHFVKESKQDESGMPNNRFLAERTGGTYSTLKVQPAELEDSGVYFCASSQKHSGNTIYFGEGSWLTVV.

To note about this clonotype: With a much larger clone just one base away, this may be a read error. This chain connects TRBV4-2 to TRBJ1-2, with no clear D. Per germline, CDR1 LGHNA and CDR2 YNFKEQ. The CDR3 is 13 residues long. As DNA, the CDR3 is TGTGCCAGCAGCCAAGGCGAGGCTAAGGGCTACGCCTTC. It translates to CASSQGEAKGYAF.

As concerns this clonotype: Without the conserved terminal phenylalanine or tryptophan, this CDR3 likely stems from a read error. The V gene is TRBV4-1, the J gene TRBJ2-7; D possibly corresponds to TRBD2 (5 bases). Trimming removed 1 base at V and 2 bases at J, with 12 bases between. Germline CDR1 is MGHRA and CDR2 is YSYEKL. The CDR3 is 15 amino acids. The CDR3 sequence is CASSQVDGMTYEQYS. The CDR3 DNA is TGCGCCAGCAGCCAAGTGGACGGGATGACCTACGAGCAGTACTCC.

This clonotype is a singleton in its sample. The chain carries TRBV4-3 and TRBJ2-1; 15 bases map to TRBD2. With V trimmed by 4 bases and J by 5 bases, 18 bases remained unmatched. The CDR3 totals 21 residues. Looked up from germline, CDR1 is LGHNA and CDR2 is YSLEER. CDR3 DNA: TGCGCCAGCAGCCTTGAACTCTCCGGACTAGCGGGAGGGCCGGGTGACAATGAGCAGTTCTTC. Residues: CASSLELSGLAGGPGDNEQFF.

Points on this clonotype: An end of the junction does not agree with germline; a read error may underlie this. V gene TRBV7-9 combines with J gene TRBJ2-7; D is ambiguous. The germline V gene encodes CDR1 SEHNR and CDR2 FQNEAQ (reference sequence). The CDR3 is made up of 12 amino acids. The CDR3 loop reads CASSLDAYDQYF. CDR3 bases: TGTGCCAGCAGCTTAGACGCCTACGATCAGTACTTC.

The V gene is TRBV12-3 or TRBV12-4, the J gene TRBJ2-7, with TRBD1 matching 7 bases. TRBJ2-1 explains the end of the DNA better; the J call may be wrong. This CDR3 comprises 16 residues. In nucleotides, the CDR3 is TGTGCCAGCAGTCCCCAGGAGGACAGGTTCTCCTATGAGCAGTTCTTC. The encoded protein is CASSPQEDRFSYEQFF.

As to this clonotype: No conserved phenylalanine or tryptophan is present at the end of the CDR3, so a read error is the likely explanation. The chain combines TRBV29-1 with TRBJ1-6, with TRBD1 as a possible D gene (5 bases). CDR3 size: 15 residues. Germline V gene data show CDR1 as SQVTM and CDR2 as ANQGSEA. V shed 6 bases and J shed 0 bases, with 12 bases lying between them. Here the CDR3 DNA reads TGCAGCGTGGCGGAGGGGAGCTCCTATAATTCACCCCTCCACGTT. Encoded protein: CSVAEGSSYNSPLHV.

With regard to this clonotype: Given a much more abundant clone one base away, this may be a read error. CDR3 loop: CVSRLGGEQETQYF. CDR3 coding DNA: TGTGTCAGCCGCCTCGGGGGGGAGCAAGAGACCCAGTACTTC. The J gene is TRBJ2-5, the V gene TRBV6-6; 8 bases match TRBD2. Germline-derived CDR1 and CDR2 are MNHNY and SVGAGI (reference sequence). The CDR3 is 14 residues long.

A word on this clonotype: This may be a read error: a much more frequent sequence differs by one nucleotide. The V call is TRBV12-3 or TRBV12-4, the J call TRBJ1-6, with D unresolved. The CDR3 sequence is 16 residues long. The CDR3 bases are TGTGTCAGCAGACCCGCGGGAAGCTCCTATAATTCACCCCTCCACTTT. Amino acid sequence: CVSRPAGSSYNSPLHF.

The table lists this clonotype with many counts. CDR3 sequence (DNA): TGCGCCAGCAGCCAAGTTGGCCTAGCGGGAAACAATGAGCAGTTCTTC. It codes for CASSQVGLAGNNEQFF. The chain is built from TRBV4-1 and TRBJ2-1; 9 nucleotides align to TRBD2. This CDR3 spans 16 amino acids. V was clipped by 1 base and J by 5 bases; unmatched bases: 6. CDR1 is MGHRA, CDR2 YSYEKL, per germline.

This clonotype was seen many times. V is TRBV6-2 or TRBV6-3 and J is TRBJ1-1, with TRBD1 matching 8 bases. CDR3 length: 12 amino acids. V lost 6 bases, J lost 6 bases, and 3 bases stayed unmatched. Germline assignment: CDR1 MNHEY and CDR2 SVGEGT. The CDR3 sequence: CASRTGAAEAFF. CDR3 in DNA: TGTGCCAGCAGGACAGGGGCGGCTGAAGCTTTCTTT.

As to this clonotype: A single base separates this from a much larger clone, so it may be a read error. The chain couples TRBV6-2 or TRBV6-3 to TRBJ2-5; 8 bases line up with TRBD2. The J segment lost 3 bases and the V segment lost 11 bases, leaving 11 bases of the junction unmatched. Germline CDR1 reads MNHEY; CDR2 reads SVGEGT. The CDR3 length is 14 residues. CDR3 DNA: TGTGCCTGCAACCTGCGGGGGGCTAAAGAGACCCAGTACTTC. Translating it yields CACNLRGAKETQYF.

About this clonotype: Being one base from a much bigger clone, this may be a read error. The gene calls are TRBV5-6 and TRBJ2-7; 8 bases align to TRBD2. There are 14 residues in the CDR3. V lost 2 bases and J lost 3; bases outside the gene matches: 4. Germline V gives CDR1 SGHDT, CDR2 YYEEEE. The CDR3 here is CASSFKRERYEQYF. In DNA form, the CDR3 reads TGTGCCAGCAGCTTTAAGCGGGAGCGCTACGAGCAGTACTTC. Based on the CDR3 plus reference TRBV5-6 and TRBJ2-7, the full variable domain is DAGVTQSPTHLIKTRGQQVTLRCSPKSGHDTVSWYQQALGQGPQFIFQYYEEEERQRGNFPDRFSGHQFPNYSSELNVNALLLGDSALYLCASSFKRERYEQYFGPGTRLTVT.

Comments on this clonotype: This may be a read error: a much more frequent sequence differs by one nucleotide. This chain uses TRBV29-1 with TRBJ2-1; the D gene is possibly TRBD2 (6 bases). The germline CDR1 and CDR2 sequences are SQVTM and ANQGSEA. The CDR3 totals 13 residues. Between the trimmed V and J ends, which lost 8 bases and 3 bases, there was a span of 14 bases. The CDR3, as DNA: TGCAGCATTATAGCGGAGATCTACAATGAGCAGTTCTTC. Amino acid sequence: CSIIAEIYNEQFF.